The entry below gives a single TCR beta chain sequence along with its context. These data come from a study of T cells expressing NK-cell markers. CDR3 length: 14 amino acids. Germline CDR1 reads SNHLY; CDR2 reads FYNNEI. TCRdb re-called the 5' RACE reads, yielding one record per CDR3 amino acid sequence without DNA. Its table records 400,000 or so distinct CDR3 sequences. The rearrangement links TRBV2 to TRBJ2-1; TCRdb reports TRBD2, a call that lacks DNA to check it against. This receptor was obtained from a woman aged 45-60 years in good health. Sequenced material: blood T cells: a sorted CD56 or NKG2C T cell subset, CD4+ or CD8+ T cells, or bulk PBMC T cells (not recorded which). The CDR3 here is CATGGTSGKNEQFF.